The TCR beta chain described here comes from a study of shared clonotypes between healthy human individuals. Comment on this clone: Its antigen remains unknown.

The repertoire was sequenced with immunoSEQ multiplex PCR; TCRdb's copy has only in-frame clones and lacks some. The sample has roughly 2.5 million clones, around 94% seen once. Study findings and constraints: The sharing of 4% to 5.5% of naive CD4 clonotypes was seen across a handful of donors. Shared clonotypes across all four donors exceeded non-shared ones in generation probability.

Material: naive CD4+ T cells sorted from blood. Subset indicated: CD45RA+ positively selected. The receptor comes from a man between 18 and 35 years old in good health.

The CDR3 is CASSQGLRNTGELFF. Written as DNA, the CDR3 is TGCGCCAGCAGCCAGGGACTAAGAAACACCGGGGAGCTGTTTTTT. The chain employs TRBV4-3 and TRBJ2-2; TRBD2 matches at 7 bases. This CDR3 comprises 15 residues. Germline loops: CDR1 LGHNA, CDR2 YSLEER. Trimming took 3 bases from V and 2 from J; bases not matched to a gene: 3.